The 19 T cell receptor beta chains presented below share a single source sample, sequenced in a study of shared clonotypes between healthy human individuals (dated by TCRdb to the early 2020s). Library generation was performed with the immunoSEQ multiplex PCR assay. As stored in TCRdb, this immuneACCESS dataset retains in-frame rearrangements with V and J assigned. A fraction of the clones does not appear; measured against another copy, unresolved V genes explain less than half of the discrepancy, and the remainder lacks a known reason. Here the sample has under 1,100,000 clones; about four fifths occur a single time. In total, the top ten clones hold around 0.6% of the sample. The sequencing sample was made of memory CD4+ T cells from PBMCs. The cell subset or site label, read with the paper, signifies: CD45RA-negative fraction. These receptors all come from a man aged 18 to 30 in good health. Some clones in this sample may be carry-over from other donors' samples.

The J gene is TRBJ2-1, the V gene TRBV7-9; 11 bases fit TRBD2. This CDR3 spans 17 amino acids. In germline, CDR1 is SEHNR, CDR2 FQNEAQ (reference sequence). Trimming removed 3 bases from V and 0 bases from J; junction bases left unmatched: 4. CDR3 residues: CASSLPTSGSSYNEQFF. As DNA, the CDR3 is TGTGCCAGCAGCTTGCCCACTAGCGGGAGCTCCTACAATGAGCAGTTCTTC.

V and J are TRBV29-1 and TRBJ2-7; no definite D call. The CDR3 loop spans 13 amino acids. The germline gives CDR1 SQVTM, CDR2 ANQGSEA. Trimming took 4 bases from V and 3 from J, leaving 13 bases between them. CDR3 coding DNA: TGCAGCGTTGGCCAGGTCCTTGGCTACGAGCAGTACTTC. It is translated as CSVGQVLGYEQYF.

This clone appeared a single time. This chain connects TRBV6-5 to TRBJ2-5; D unresolved. V dropped 6 bases and J dropped 4 bases, with 15 bases sitting between them. Germline-derived CDR1 and CDR2 are MNHEY and SVGAGI. This CDR3 has 14 residues. CDR3 in DNA: TGTGCCAGCAGCCTTACTATCAGTGGAGAGACCCAGTACTTC. Translation gives CASSLTISGETQYF.

For the CDR3, the DNA is TGTGCCAGCAGCAAAGCGGCCCCGGGACAGGGAAAAGGCAATGAGCAGTTCTTC. Amino acids: CASSKAAPGQGKGNEQFF. The rearrangement uses TRBV21-1 and TRBJ2-1; the table's D call, TRBD1, was not checked against the DNA. TRBV21-1 is shown as a pseudogene. This CDR3 region has 18 residues.

The CDR3 bases are TGCGCCAGCAGCCGAAGCGGTACCTACAATGAGCAGTTCTTC. Protein: CASSRSGTYNEQFF. The J gene is TRBJ2-1, the V gene TRBV4-1, with a tentative D call TRBD2 (5 bases). There are 14 residues in the CDR3. Germline CDR1 reads MGHRA; CDR2 reads YSYEKL. Trimming left V 4 bases short and J 2 bases short, with 9 bases between.

The genes are TRBV30 and TRBJ1-4; D is uncertain. The CDR3 totals 12 residues. V dropped 3 bases and J dropped 4 bases, with 6 bases sitting between them. The germline V gene encodes CDR1 GTSNPN and CDR2 SVGIG (reference sequence). The CDR3: CAWSGSNEKLFF. CDR3 DNA: TGTGCCTGGAGCGGGAGTAATGAAAAACTGTTTTTT.

The chain links TRBV11-1 to TRBJ2-4, with D unresolved. The germline V and J ends were trimmed by 4 bases and 0 bases, with 10 bases remaining between them. CDR3 length: 15 residues. Germline assignment: CDR1 SGHAT and CDR2 FQDESV (reference sequence). The DNA for the CDR3 is TGTGCCAGCAGCTCTGGGCAGCTAGCCAAAAACATTCAGTACTTC. This encodes CASSSGQLAKNIQYF.

The V call is TRBV29-1, the J call TRBJ1-3; 7 bases are a match to TRBD1. The CDR3 totals 13 residues. Germline V lookup: CDR1 SQVTM, CDR2 ANQGSEA. This CDR3 reads CRLTGTSGNTIYF. CDR3 DNA sequence: TGCAGGTTGACAGGGACCTCTGGAAACACCATATATTTT.

J is TRBJ2-1 and V is TRBV7-6; TRBD2 matches 14 bases. The CDR3 runs to 17 residues. V lost 5 bases and J lost 10; bases outside the gene matches: 13. Germline V gene sequence: CDR1 SGHVS, CDR2 FNYEAQ. The CDR3, as DNA: TGTGCCAGCAGCCCTAAGCGACTAGCGGGAGGGCTGGCGGAGCAGTTCTTC. This codes for CASSPKRLAGGLAEQFF.

This rearrangement joins TRBV9 to TRBJ2-1, with D possibly matching TRBD2 (6 bases). From germline, CDR1 is SGDLS and CDR2 YYNGEE. The CDR3 has 15 residues. V was pared by 0 bases and J by 6 bases, with 13 bases between. The CDR3 is CASSVGLEGRNEQFF. The CDR3 DNA is TGTGCCAGCAGCGTAGGTCTGGAGGGCCGCAATGAGCAGTTCTTC.

This clone occurred once. V usage is TRBV7-9 and J usage is TRBJ1-4, with 8 bases aligning to TRBD1. Germline trimming cut 4 bases from V and 3 bases from J; bases unmatched to any gene: 7. The CDR3 has 16 residues. Germline V CDR1 and CDR2: SEHNR, FQNEAQ (reference sequence). CDR3 coding DNA: TGTGCCAGCAGCTCACCTACAGGGGGTTCTAATGAAAAACTGTTTTTT. This encodes CASSSPTGGSNEKLFF.

Note on this clone: A much larger clone lies one base from this, so it may be a read error. The chain is built from TRBV10-3 and TRBJ1-4; D is uncertain. The CDR3 extends over 14 amino acids. V lost 7 bases to trimming and J lost 2 bases, with 11 bases between them. CDR1 is ENHRY, CDR2 SYGVKD, per germline. CDR3 DNA sequence: TGTGCCATCATAAGGCTGGGTACTAATGAAAAACTGTTTTTT. It translates to CAIIRLGTNEKLFF.

This clone was seen many times. The rearrangement joins TRBV14 to TRBJ1-2, with a tentative D call TRBD1 (5 bases). The V end was cut by 4 bases, the J end by 4 bases, with 13 bases between. CDR3 length: 14 amino acids. The germline V gene encodes CDR1 SGHDN and CDR2 FVKESK. DNA for the CDR3: TGTGCCAGCAGCCGGGCGGTGGGACTCTATGGCTACACCTTC. Translated, it gives CASSRAVGLYGYTF.

The rearrangement uses TRBV6-5 and TRBJ1-5, with 7 bases matching TRBD1. Trimming took 6 bases from V and 3 from J; bases not matched to a gene: 5. In germline, CDR1 is MNHEY, CDR2 SVGAGI. The CDR3 is 14 residues long. CDR3 sequence (DNA): TGTGCCAGCAGCCGGGGACAGTACAATCAGCCCCAGCATTTT. This sequence encodes CASSRGQYNQPQHF.

As regards this clone: The same CDR3 is also encoded by other DNA sequences in this sample. The chain recombines TRBV6-1 with TRBJ2-7; D gene uncertain. Germline V gives CDR1 MNHNS, CDR2 SASEGT. CDR3 length: 15 amino acids. Trimming took 8 bases from V and 2 from J, leaving 19 bases between them. CDR3 loop: CASGSLGATTYEQYF. CDR3 nucleotide sequence: TGTGCCAGCGGTAGTTTGGGTGCAACGACCTACGAGCAGTACTTC.

This rearrangement joins TRBV28 to TRBJ1-5; maybe TRBD1 (5 bases). CDR1 MDHEN and CDR2 SYDVKM come from the germline V gene. V lost 6 bases, J lost 6 bases, and 15 bases lay in between. The CDR3 has 14 residues. The CDR3 loop reads CASSTQEVGQPQHF. The CDR3 nucleotides are TGTGCCAGCAGCACACAGGAGGTGGGTCAGCCCCAGCATTTT.

Concerning this clone: The same CDR3 is also encoded by other DNA sequences in this sample. CDR3 sequence reads: CASSPPQGTGELFF. The CDR3 bases are TGTGCCAGCTCACCACCTCAGGGTACCGGGGAGCTGTTTTTT. The chain carries TRBV18 and TRBJ2-2, with a weak D call TRBD1 (5 bases). V was shortened by 0 bases and J by 5 bases, with 7 bases between the two germline ends. The CDR3 contains 14 residues. Germline V lookup: CDR1 KGHSH, CDR2 LQKENI.

This clone was seen a handful of times. V is TRBV29-1 and J is TRBJ2-7, with D tentatively TRBD1 or TRBD2 (5 bases each). The V gene lost 6 bases and the J gene lost 4 bases, with 16 bases spanning the gap. The CDR3 totals 13 residues. CDR1 SQVTM and CDR2 ANQGSEA come from the germline V gene. The CDR3 sequence is CSVTGQYVYEQYF. As DNA, the CDR3 is TGCAGCGTCACGGGGCAGTATGTGTACGAGCAGTACTTC.

The CDR3 spells CASSDTGRSSPLHF. The CDR3 DNA is TGTGCCAGCAGCGACACAGGGAGGTCGTCACCCCTCCACTTT. The V call is TRBV14, the J call TRBJ1-6; tentative D call: TRBD1 (6 bases). Trimming took off 5 bases at V and 10 bases at J, with 15 bases between the two ends. Per the germline V gene, CDR1 is SGHDN and CDR2 is FVKESK. CDR3 length: 14 amino acids.